This is a list of T cell receptor beta chains from one sample in a study of human T cells and chemical hapten exposure. TCRdb processed the RACE reads anew with MiXCR; each CDR3 protein has one entry. The data show about 290,000 distinct CDR3 sequences, over 7.5% seen once. Source: whole blood, taken in connection with sensitization to the hapten diphenylcyclopropenone (DPC). The receptors stem from a man aged 18-30 years with alopecia areata. Some clones in this sample may be carry-over from other donors' samples. Each CDR3 is given with its conserved first and last residue. Fields, in order: clone size, J gene, V gene, D gene, CDR3 DNA, CDR3 protein. The D gene is left open where the match is weak. Expanded clones are given a class, and other clones once, few, many or no size at all.

size: .; J: TRBJ2-5; V: TRBV7-2; D: .; DNA: TGTGCCAGCAGCCCCAGTGGGGCAGAGACCCAGTACTTC; CDR3: CASSPSGAETQYF
size: few; J: TRBJ1-4; V: TRBV5-1; D: .; DNA: TGCGCCAGCAGCCCCGGAGGCGGGGAACTGTTTTTT; CDR3: CASSPGGGELFF
size: many; J: TRBJ1-6; V: TRBV18; D: TRBD1; DNA: TGTGCCAGCTCACCACAAAGGACAGGTGCTGGGGATTCACCCCTCCACTTT; CDR3: CASSPQRTGAGDSPLHF
size: many; J: TRBJ1-5; V: TRBV12-3/TRBV12-4; D: .; DNA: TGTGCCAGCGGGCATCGCAATCAGCCCCAGCATTTT; CDR3: CASGHRNQPQHF
size: .; J: TRBJ1-2; V: TRBV10-3; D: .; DNA: TGTGCCATCAGTTCCCTCGGGATACTAGGCTATGGCTACACCTTC; CDR3: CAISSLGILGYGYTF
size: few; J: TRBJ1-6; V: TRBV27; D: TRBD1; DNA: TGTGCCAGCAGTTTAGGGGACAGATATAATTCACCCCTCCACTTT; CDR3: CASSLGDRYNSPLHF
size: many; J: TRBJ2-1; V: TRBV7-2; D: TRBD2; DNA: TGTGCCAGCAGCTCGGGACTAGCGGTAAACAATGAGCAGTTCTTC; CDR3: CASSSGLAVNNEQFF
size: .; J: TRBJ2-1; V: TRBV27; D: .; DNA: TGTGCCAGCGCCGTACGGGGGTGCCGTAATGAGCAGTTCTTC; CDR3: CASAVRGCRNEQFF
size: few; J: TRBJ2-2; V: TRBV20-1; D: .; DNA: TGCAGTGCTAGAGATTTGGTGGGGGAGCTGTTTTTT; CDR3: CSARDLVGELFF
size: .; J: TRBJ1-2; V: TRBV6-5; D: .; DNA: TGTGCCAGCAGTTACTCGGAGACGCGGGGAACGGGCTACACCTTC; CDR3: CASSYSETRGTGYTF
size: .; J: TRBJ2-2; V: TRBV2; D: TRBD1; DNA: TGTGCCAGCAGGAAAGGACAGGGAGCCACCGGGGAGCTGTTTTTT; CDR3: CASRKGQGATGELFF
size: .; J: TRBJ2-2; V: TRBV9; D: .; DNA: TGTGCCAGCAGCGTAGCGCGGGGAGAAGACACCGGGGAGCTGTTTTTT; CDR3: CASSVARGEDTGELFF
size: many; J: TRBJ1-1; V: TRBV6-5; D: TRBD1; DNA: TGTGCCAGCAGCAGCGGTGGGACAGGGAACACTGAAGCTTTCTTT; CDR3: CASSSGGTGNTEAFF
size: .; J: TRBJ2-7; V: TRBV12-3/TRBV12-4; D: TRBD2; DNA: TGTGCCAGCAGGCCGGGACTAGCGGTCTCCTACGAGCAGTACTTC; CDR3: CASRPGLAVSYEQYF
size: many; J: TRBJ2-3; V: TRBV10-3; D: TRBD2; DNA: TGTGCCATCAGCTCCGGGACTAGCGGGGTAGGCACAGATACGCAGTATTTT; CDR3: CAISSGTSGVGTDTQYF
size: .; J: TRBJ2-3; V: TRBV7-9; D: .; DNA: TGTGCCAGCAGGCCCGGGCCAGTAGATACGCAGTATTTT; CDR3: CASRPGPVDTQYF
size: few; J: TRBJ1-6; V: TRBV6-5; D: .; DNA: TGTGCCAGCAGTTACGGCGGGGGGCGTTCACCCCTCCACTTT; CDR3: CASSYGGGRSPLHF
size: .; J: TRBJ1-2; V: TRBV4-3; D: .; DNA: TGCGCCAGCAGCCAAGATCGCGGACAGAGGGCCTATGGCTACACCTTC; CDR3: CASSQDRGQRAYGYTF